This TCR beta chain was documented in a study of control samples from healthy donors and cancer patients. Measured with immunoSEQ multiplex PCR; TCRdb has only the in-frame clones, and not every one. The sample shows about 61,000 clones, 90% of them seen only once. This clone was seen a single time. The CDR3 runs 15 residues. CDR1 and CDR2 (germline): SNHLY, FYNNEI. V shed 5 bases, J shed 4 bases, and the junction held 5 bases outside the gene matches. This TCR came from a man aged 60-69 years with colorectal cancer. J is TRBJ1-1 and V is TRBV2, with TRBD1 matching over 12 bases. The sample consisted of PBMCs. CDR3 nucleotide sequence: TGTGCCAGCAGTAGGGGGACAGGGGGCGGCACTGAAGCTTTCTTT. This translates into CASSRGTGGGTEAFF. The full variable domain, in which reference TRBV2 and TRBJ1-1 provide the parts outside the CDR3, is EPEVTQTPSHQVTQMGQEVILRCVPISNHLYFYWYRQILGQKVEFLVSFYNNEISEKSEIFDDQFSVERPDGSNFTLKIRSTKLEDSAMYFCASSRGTGGGTEAFFGQGTRLTVV.